This T cell receptor beta chain emerged from a study of T cells in localized non-small cell lung cancer. The CDR3 is made up of 15 amino acids. The germline gives CDR1 MNHEY, CDR2 SVGAGI. The junction had 9 bases not matched to a gene; V was cut back by 5 bases and J by 2 bases. TCRdb's copy holds only in-frame clones and misses some; the assay was immunoSEQ multiplex PCR. The sample consists of roughly 30,000 clones, about nine tenths of them appearing once. This material consisted of peripheral blood mononuclear cells, taken before any cancer treatment. This sequence joins TRBV6-5 and TRBJ2-7; TRBD2 matches at 7 bases. The receptor's source is a woman aged 35-70 years with stage III lung adenocarcinoma. The CDR3 reads CASSTGGRSTYEQYF. The CDR3, as DNA: TGTGCCAGCAGTACCGGGGGGAGGTCGACCTACGAGCAGTACTTC.